A single TCR beta chain is shown here with its context. Its antigen is not identified. These data belong to a study of T-cell reconstitution after alpha-beta-depleted transplantation in children. Overall study results and limits: Some patients owed their high day-60 TCRbeta diversity to surviving recipient T cells and thymic progenitors. The study reportedly traced alpha-beta T cells about two months after transplant to several hundred expanded graft clones. One year after transplant, T-cell counts and diversity came mostly from newly produced T cells.

Unique molecular identifiers were incorporated when the TCRbeta library was constructed. MiXCR was run by TCRdb on the PCR reads, yielding one entry per CDR3 protein. The table shows 400,000 to 450,000 distinct CDR3 sequences, with about 40% occurring only once. This CDR3 is built from 14 residues. J was trimmed by 3 bases and V by 4 bases; bases with no gene match: 3. Germline CDR1 reads SGHAT; CDR2 reads FQNNGV. The TCR comes from a girl aged 2 to 9 with aplastic anemia, due to receive a stem cell transplant. The material was PBMCs, obtained before TCRalphabeta/CD19-depleted stem cell transplant. The chain joins TRBV11-2 to TRBJ2-7; TRBD2 matches at 10 bases. The CDR3 DNA is TGTGCCAGCAGCTGGACTAGCGGTCTCTACGAGCAGTACTTC. The encoded protein is CASSWTSGLYEQYF.